This TCR beta chain appears in the sequencing data of a study of monozygotic twins with inflammatory bowel disease. Findings and limits, study-wide: Ultimately, a single strong signal or clonotype associated with IBD was not supported.

Donors gave approximately 2.5 ml of blood apiece. The UMIs contained a 6-nucleotide sample barcode. They were added by template switching during cDNA synthesis. Each of TCRalpha and TCRbeta cDNA went through two nested PCRs, lasting about 16 and 10 cycles. Reprocessing the 5' RACE reads, TCRdb reports a single entry for every CDR3 protein and omits DNA. The data include approximately 400,000 distinct CDR3 sequences; the top ten clones carry approximately 2.3%. Germline lookup yields CDR1 SQVTM and CDR2 ANQGSEA. CDR3 length: 12 amino acids. Note on this clonotype: The antigen remains unidentified.

Input material: blood. J is TRBJ2-6 and V is TRBV29-1; TCRdb gives TRBD1 as the D gene, but with no DNA this cannot be confirmed. This sequence was found in a human donor with ulcerative colitis or Crohn's disease, or a healthy co-twin of an affected twin (not recorded which). The CDR3: CSVAGGANVLTF.